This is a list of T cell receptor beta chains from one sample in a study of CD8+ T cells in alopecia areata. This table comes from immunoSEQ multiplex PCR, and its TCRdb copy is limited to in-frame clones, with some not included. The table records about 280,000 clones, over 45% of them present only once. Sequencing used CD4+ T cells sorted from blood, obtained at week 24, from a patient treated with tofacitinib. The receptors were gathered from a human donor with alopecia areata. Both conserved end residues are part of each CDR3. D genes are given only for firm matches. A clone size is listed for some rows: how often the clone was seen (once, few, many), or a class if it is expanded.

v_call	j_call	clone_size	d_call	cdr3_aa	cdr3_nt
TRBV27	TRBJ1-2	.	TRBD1	CASSSLGQGESNYTF	TGTGCCAGCAGTTCCCTAGGACAGGGCGAGTCGAACTACACCTTC
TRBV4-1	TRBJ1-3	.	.	CASSQDLIRDTIYF	TGCGCCAGCAGCCAAGATCTAATAAGGGACACCATATATTTT
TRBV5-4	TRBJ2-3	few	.	CASSLRKGSTDTQYF	TGTGCCAGCAGCTTGCGGAAGGGGAGCACAGATACGCAGTATTTT
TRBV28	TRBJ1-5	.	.	CASSYKMRNQPQHF	TGTGCCAGCAGTTATAAGATGCGGAATCAGCCCCAGCATTTT
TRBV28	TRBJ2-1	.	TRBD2	CASSFRRAGGLGGGNNEQFF	TGTGCCAGCAGTTTCAGGCGTGCGGGGGGGCTTGGAGGTGGAAACAATGAGCAGTTCTTC
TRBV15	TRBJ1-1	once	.	CATSRGYEGSTEAFF	TGTGCCACCAGCAGAGGGTACGAGGGTAGCACTGAAGCTTTCTTT
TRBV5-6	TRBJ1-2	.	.	CASSLHIGGGYTF	TGTGCCAGCAGCTTGCACATCGGGGGTGGCTACACCTTC
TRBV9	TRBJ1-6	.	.	CASSVAGDPYSPLHF	TGTGCCAGCAGCGTAGCGGGGGATCCCTATTCACCCCTCCACTTT
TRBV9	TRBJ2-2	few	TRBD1	CASSDRTGAHGELFF	TGTGCCAGCAGCGATCGGACAGGGGCTCACGGGGAGCTGTTTTTT
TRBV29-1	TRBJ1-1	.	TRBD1	CSVARGLDTEAFF	TGCAGCGTTGCCAGGGGGCTTGACACTGAAGCTTTCTTT
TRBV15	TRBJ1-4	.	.	CATSRDGQGNEKLFF	TGTGCCACCAGCAGAGATGGGCAGGGGAACGAAAAACTGTTTTTT
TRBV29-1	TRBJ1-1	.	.	CSLLRSGPWDTEAFF	TGCAGCCTCCTGAGGTCGGGGCCTTGGGACACTGAAGCTTTCTTT
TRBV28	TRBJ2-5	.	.	CASSPESWETQYF	TGTGCCAGCAGTCCGGAGAGCTGGGAGACCCAGTACTTC
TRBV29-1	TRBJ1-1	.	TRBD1	CSVRDRPLNTEAFF	TGCAGCGTACGGGACAGACCCCTGAACACTGAAGCTTTCTTT
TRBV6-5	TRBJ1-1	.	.	CASSRRGVEAFF	TGTGCCAGCAGCCGCAGAGGAGTAGAAGCTTTCTTT
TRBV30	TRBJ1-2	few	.	CAWGRDTRDYGYTF	TGTGCCTGGGGTCGGGACACGCGGGATTATGGCTACACCTTC
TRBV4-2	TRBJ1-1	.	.	CASSLGRGMNTEAFF	TGTGCCAGCAGTCTGGGGCGGGGTATGAACACTGAAGCTTTCTTT
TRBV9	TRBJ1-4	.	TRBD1	CASSVSPGGNEKLFF	TGTGCCAGCAGCGTCTCCCCAGGGGGCAATGAAAAACTGTTTTTT
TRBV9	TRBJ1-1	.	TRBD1	CASSPQWGQGAFF	TGTGCCAGCAGCCCCCAGTGGGGACAGGGAGCTTTCTTT
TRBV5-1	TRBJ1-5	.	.	CASSLGVSNQPQHF	TGCGCCAGCAGCCTGGGGGTAAGCAATCAGCCCCAGCATTTT
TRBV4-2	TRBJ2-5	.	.	CASSQDVGYQETQYF	TGTGCCAGCAGCCAAGATGTAGGATATCAAGAGACCCAGTACTTC
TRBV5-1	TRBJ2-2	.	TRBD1	CASSLETGTGGAGELFF	TGCGCCAGCAGCTTGGAAACCGGGACAGGGGGTGCCGGGGAGCTGTTTTTT
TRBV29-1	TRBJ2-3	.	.	CSVVPSGAPLRDTQYF	TGCAGCGTTGTCCCCTCCGGGGCCCCCCTGCGAGATACGCAGTATTTT
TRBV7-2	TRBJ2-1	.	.	CASSPVGSSPYEQFF	TGTGCCAGCAGCCCGGTGGGTTCTTCCCCCTATGAGCAGTTCTTC
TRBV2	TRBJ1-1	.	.	CATFLDGNTEAFF	TGTGCCACCTTTCTTGACGGAAACACTGAAGCTTTCTTT
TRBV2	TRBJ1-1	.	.	CASSSGLYTEAFF	TGTGCCAGCAGCTCTGGACTGTACACTGAAGCTTTCTTT